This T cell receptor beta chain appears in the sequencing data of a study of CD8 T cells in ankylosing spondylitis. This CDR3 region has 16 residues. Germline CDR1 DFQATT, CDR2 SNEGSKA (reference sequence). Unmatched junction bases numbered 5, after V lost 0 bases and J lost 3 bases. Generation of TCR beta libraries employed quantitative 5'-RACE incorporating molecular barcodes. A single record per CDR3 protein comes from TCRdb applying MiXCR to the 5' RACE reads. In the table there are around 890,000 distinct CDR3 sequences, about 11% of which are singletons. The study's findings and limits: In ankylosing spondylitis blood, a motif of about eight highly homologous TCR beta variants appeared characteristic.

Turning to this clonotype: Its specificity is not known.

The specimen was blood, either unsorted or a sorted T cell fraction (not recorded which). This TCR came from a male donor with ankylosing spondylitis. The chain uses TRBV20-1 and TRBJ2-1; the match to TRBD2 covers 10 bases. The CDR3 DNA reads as TGCAGTGCTAGAGAAGGGACTAGCGCAAACTACAATGAGCAGTTCTTC. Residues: CSAREGTSANYNEQFF.